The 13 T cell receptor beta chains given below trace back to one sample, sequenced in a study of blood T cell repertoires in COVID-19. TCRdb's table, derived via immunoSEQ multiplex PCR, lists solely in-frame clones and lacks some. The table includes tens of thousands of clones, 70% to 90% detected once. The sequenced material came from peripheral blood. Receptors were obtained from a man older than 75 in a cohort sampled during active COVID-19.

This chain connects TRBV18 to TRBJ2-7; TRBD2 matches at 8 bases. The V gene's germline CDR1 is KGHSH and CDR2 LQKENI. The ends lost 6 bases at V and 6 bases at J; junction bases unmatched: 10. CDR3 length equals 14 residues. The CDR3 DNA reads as TGTGCCAGCTCCCGGGGGGGGAGAAGTGCCGAGCAGTACGTC. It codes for CASSRGGRSAEQYV.

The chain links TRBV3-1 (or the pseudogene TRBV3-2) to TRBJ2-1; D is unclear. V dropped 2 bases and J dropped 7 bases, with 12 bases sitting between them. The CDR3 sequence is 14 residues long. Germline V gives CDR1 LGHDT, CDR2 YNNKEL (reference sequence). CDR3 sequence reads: CASSQLDPLNEQFF. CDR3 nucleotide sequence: TGTGCCAGCAGCCAACTAGACCCTTTGAATGAGCAGTTCTTC.

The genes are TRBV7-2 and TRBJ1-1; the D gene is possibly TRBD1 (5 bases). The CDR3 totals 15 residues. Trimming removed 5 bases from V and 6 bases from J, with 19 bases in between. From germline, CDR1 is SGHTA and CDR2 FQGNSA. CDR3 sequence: CASSQRQNRGAEAFF. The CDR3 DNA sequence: TGTGCCAGCAGCCAAAGACAGAATCGCGGGGCTGAAGCTTTCTTT. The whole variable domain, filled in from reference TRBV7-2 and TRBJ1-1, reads GAGVSQSPSNKVTEKGKDVELRCDPISGHTALYWYRQSLGQGLEFLIYFQGNSAPDKSGLPSDRFSAERTGGSVSTLTIQRTQQEDSAVYLCASSQRQNRGAEAFFGQGTRLTVV.

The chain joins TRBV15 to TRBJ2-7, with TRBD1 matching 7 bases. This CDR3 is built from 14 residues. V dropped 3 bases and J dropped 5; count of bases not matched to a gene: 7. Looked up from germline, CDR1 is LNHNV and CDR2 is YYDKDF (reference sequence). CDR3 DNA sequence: TGTGCCACCAGCAGCCCAAGGGACAGCCACGAGCAGTACGTC. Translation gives CATSSPRDSHEQYV.

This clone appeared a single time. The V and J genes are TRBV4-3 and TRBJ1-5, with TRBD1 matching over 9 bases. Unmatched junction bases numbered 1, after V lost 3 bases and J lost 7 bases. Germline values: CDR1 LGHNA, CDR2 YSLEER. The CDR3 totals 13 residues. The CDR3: CASSQDRGQPQHF. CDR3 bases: TGCGCCAGCAGCCAGGACAGGGGCCAGCCCCAGCATTTT.

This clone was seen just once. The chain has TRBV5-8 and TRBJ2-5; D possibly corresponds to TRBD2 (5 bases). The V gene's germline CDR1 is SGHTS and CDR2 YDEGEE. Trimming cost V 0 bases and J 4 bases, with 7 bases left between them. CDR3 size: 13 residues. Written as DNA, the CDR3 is TGTGCCAGCAGCTTGGCAGCGGCAGAGACCCAGTACTTC. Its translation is CASSLAAAETQYF. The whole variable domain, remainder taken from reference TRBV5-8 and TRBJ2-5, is EAGVTQSPTHLIKTRGQQATLRCSPISGHTSVYWYQQALGLGLQFLLWYDEGEERNRGNFPPRFSGRQFPNYSSELNVNALELEDSALYLCASSLAAAETQYFGPGTRLLVL.

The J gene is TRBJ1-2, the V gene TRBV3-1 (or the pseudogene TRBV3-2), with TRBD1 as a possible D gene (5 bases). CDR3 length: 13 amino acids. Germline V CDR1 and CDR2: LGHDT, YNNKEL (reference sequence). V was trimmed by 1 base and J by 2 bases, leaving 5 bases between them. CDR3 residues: CASSQAGNYGYTF. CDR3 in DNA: TGTGCCAGCAGCCAAGCAGGGAACTATGGCTACACCTTC.

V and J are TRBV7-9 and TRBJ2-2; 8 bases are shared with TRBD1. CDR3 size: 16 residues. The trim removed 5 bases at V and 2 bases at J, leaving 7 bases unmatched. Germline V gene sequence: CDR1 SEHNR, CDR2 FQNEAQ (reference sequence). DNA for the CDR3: TGTGCCAGCAGCCGCCAGACAGGGGCCAACACCGGGGAGCTGTTTTTT. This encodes CASSRQTGANTGELFF. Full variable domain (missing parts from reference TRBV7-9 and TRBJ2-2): DTGVSQNPRHKITKRGQNVTFRCDPISEHNRLYWYRQTLGQGPEFLTYFQNEAQLEKSRLLSDRFSAERPKGSFSTLEIQRTEQGDSAMYLCASSRQTGANTGELFFGEGSRLTVL.

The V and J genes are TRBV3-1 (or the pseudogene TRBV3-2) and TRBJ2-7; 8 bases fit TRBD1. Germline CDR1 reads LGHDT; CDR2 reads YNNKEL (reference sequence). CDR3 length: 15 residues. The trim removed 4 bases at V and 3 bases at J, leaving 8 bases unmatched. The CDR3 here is CASSLAGRGHYEQYF. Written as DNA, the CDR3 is TGTGCCAGCAGCCTGGCCGGCAGGGGGCACTACGAGCAGTACTTC.

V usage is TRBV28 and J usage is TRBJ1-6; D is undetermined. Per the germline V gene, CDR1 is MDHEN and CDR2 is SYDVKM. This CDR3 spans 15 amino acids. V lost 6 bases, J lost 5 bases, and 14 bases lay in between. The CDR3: CASRDATRDNSPLHF. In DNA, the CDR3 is TGTGCCAGCAGGGATGCGACAAGAGATAATTCACCCCTCCACTTT.

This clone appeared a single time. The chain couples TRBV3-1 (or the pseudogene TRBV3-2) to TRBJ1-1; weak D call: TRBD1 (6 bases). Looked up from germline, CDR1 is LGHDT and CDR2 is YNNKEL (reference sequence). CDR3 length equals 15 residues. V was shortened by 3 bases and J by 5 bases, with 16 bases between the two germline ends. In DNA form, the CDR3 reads TGTGCCAGCAGCCAGACTTCCCAGGGACATACTGAAGCTTTCTTT. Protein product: CASSQTSQGHTEAFF.

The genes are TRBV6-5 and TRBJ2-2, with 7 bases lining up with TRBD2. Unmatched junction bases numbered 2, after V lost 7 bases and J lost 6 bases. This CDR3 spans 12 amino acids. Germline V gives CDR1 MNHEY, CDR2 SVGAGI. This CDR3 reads CASTGGAGELFF. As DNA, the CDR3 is TGTGCCAGCACTGGGGGGGCCGGGGAGCTGTTTTTT.

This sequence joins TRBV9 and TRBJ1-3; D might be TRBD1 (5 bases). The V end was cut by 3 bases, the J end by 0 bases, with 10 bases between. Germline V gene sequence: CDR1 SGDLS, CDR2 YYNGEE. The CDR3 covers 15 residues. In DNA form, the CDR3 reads TGTGCCAGCAGCGCGACAGTTAGCTCTGGAAACACCATATATTTT. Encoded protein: CASSATVSSGNTIYF.